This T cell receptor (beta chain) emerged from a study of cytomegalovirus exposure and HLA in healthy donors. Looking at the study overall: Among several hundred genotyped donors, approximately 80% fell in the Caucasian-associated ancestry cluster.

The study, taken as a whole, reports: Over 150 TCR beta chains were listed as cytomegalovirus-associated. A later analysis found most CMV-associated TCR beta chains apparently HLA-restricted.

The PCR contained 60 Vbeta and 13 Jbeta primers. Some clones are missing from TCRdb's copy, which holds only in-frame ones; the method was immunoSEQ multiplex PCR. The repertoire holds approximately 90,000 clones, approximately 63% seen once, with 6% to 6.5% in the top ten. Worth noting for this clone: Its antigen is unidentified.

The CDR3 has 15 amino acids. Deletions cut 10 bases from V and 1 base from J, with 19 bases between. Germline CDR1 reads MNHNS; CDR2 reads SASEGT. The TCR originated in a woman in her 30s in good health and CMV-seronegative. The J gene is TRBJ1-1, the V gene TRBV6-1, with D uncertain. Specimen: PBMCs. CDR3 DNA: TGTGCCACCCGTGGGTTGGTGCCAGGGAACACTGAAGCTTTCTTT. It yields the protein CATRGLVPGNTEAFF.